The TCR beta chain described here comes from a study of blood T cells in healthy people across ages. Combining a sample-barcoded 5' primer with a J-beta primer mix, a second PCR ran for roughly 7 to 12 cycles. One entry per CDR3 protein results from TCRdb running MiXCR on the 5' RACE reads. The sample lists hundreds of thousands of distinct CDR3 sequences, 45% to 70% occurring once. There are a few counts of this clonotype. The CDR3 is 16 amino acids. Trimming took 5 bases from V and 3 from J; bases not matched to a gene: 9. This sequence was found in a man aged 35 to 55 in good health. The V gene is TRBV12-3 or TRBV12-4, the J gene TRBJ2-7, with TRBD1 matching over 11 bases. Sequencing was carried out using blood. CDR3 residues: CASSRARTGGYYEQYF. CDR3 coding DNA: TGTGCCAGCAGTCGAGCCAGGACAGGGGGCTACTACGAGCAGTACTTC.